A selection of T cell receptor beta chains follows, all from one sample in a study of vaccination effects on CD4 cells after COVID-19. The antigens of these receptors remain unknown. Some clones are missing from TCRdb's copy, which holds only in-frame ones; the method was immunoSEQ multiplex PCR. This sample has 50,000 to 65,000 clones; approximately 80% occur once, and the top ten carry roughly 2.7%. Sample: CD4+ T cells from PBMCs cultured with HCoV-229E spike peptides, taken before COVID-19 vaccination. Receptors originate from a human donor who received a COVID-19 vaccine. Each CDR3 is given with its conserved first and last residue. Fields, in order: CDR3 protein, J gene, V gene, clone size. Not every row has a clone size; where given, it reads once, few, many or a size class.

CDR3: CASSGGGRTNEKLFF; J: TRBJ1-4; V: TRBV7-2; size: .
CDR3: CSVMRTSSGNTIYF; J: TRBJ1-3; V: TRBV29-1; size: .
CDR3: CASGPGTGVTEAFF; J: TRBJ1-1; V: TRBV12-5; size: .
CDR3: CASVSTGDVWPGGYTF; J: TRBJ1-2; V: TRBV6-6; size: .
CDR3: CASGRGYSGTQYF; J: TRBJ2-3; V: TRBV30; size: .
CDR3: CASRDNRDPKNIQYF; J: TRBJ2-4; V: TRBV6-5; size: .
CDR3: CASSLTGINGYTF; J: TRBJ1-2; V: TRBV18; size: once
CDR3: CASSSGYTDTQYF; J: TRBJ2-3; V: TRBV5-1; size: .
CDR3: CASTRQGEAEAFF; J: TRBJ1-1; V: TRBV2; size: few
CDR3: CASSQDGTGRGYTF; J: TRBJ1-2; V: TRBV3-1/TRBV3-2; size: .
CDR3: CASSQGETEAFF; J: TRBJ1-1; V: TRBV6-5; size: .
CDR3: CASSLYGGEDQPQHF; J: TRBJ1-5; V: TRBV7-2; size: .
CDR3: CASSQPGAEETQYF; J: TRBJ2-5; V: TRBV5-1; size: .
CDR3: CASSSGGTISYNEQFF; J: TRBJ2-1; V: TRBV7-8; size: once
CDR3: CASSPLTIPHDTQYF; J: TRBJ2-3; V: TRBV9; size: .
CDR3: CASSNPPGRGNSPLHF; J: TRBJ1-6; V: TRBV19; size: .
CDR3: CASSTTLAGGDNEQFF; J: TRBJ2-1; V: TRBV9; size: .
CDR3: CASNGAGRTDTQYF; J: TRBJ2-3; V: TRBV25-1; size: .
CDR3: CASSSDRSSYNEQFF; J: TRBJ2-1; V: TRBV6-5; size: .
CDR3: CASLSRATNTEAFF; J: TRBJ1-1; V: TRBV18; size: .
CDR3: CASRLMGTANSPLHF; J: TRBJ1-6; V: TRBV19; size: .
CDR3: CASRYGQGETQYF; J: TRBJ2-5; V: TRBV12-3/TRBV12-4; size: once
CDR3: CASSEVSLGGEQFF; J: TRBJ2-1; V: TRBV6-4; size: .
CDR3: CASYKRQLRSGNTIYF; J: TRBJ1-3; V: TRBV5-6; size: .
CDR3: CAARGTGVTDTQYF; J: TRBJ2-3; V: TRBV6-6; size: .
CDR3: CASSLGEGVQPQHF; J: TRBJ1-5; V: TRBV5-1; size: few
CDR3: CATLLRGSTDTQYF; J: TRBJ2-3; V: TRBV25-1; size: .
CDR3: CASSLSPGKVEAFF; J: TRBJ1-1; V: TRBV27; size: .
CDR3: CASSGRTGGTETQYF; J: TRBJ2-5; V: TRBV10-1; size: .
CDR3: CAWSFRDREGEKLFF; J: TRBJ1-4; V: TRBV30; size: .
CDR3: CASSPGDREFMTEAFF; J: TRBJ1-1; V: TRBV5-1; size: .
CDR3: CATSDWTGGAGDEQFF; J: TRBJ2-1; V: TRBV24-1; size: .
CDR3: CASSQDLTAGFVETQYF; J: TRBJ2-5; V: TRBV3-1/TRBV3-2; size: .
CDR3: CSVEGDGTGANVLTF; J: TRBJ2-6; V: TRBV29-1; size: once
CDR3: CASSSRGAGGRAFF; J: TRBJ1-1; V: TRBV6-5; size: once
CDR3: CASSQGTGAYNEQFF; J: TRBJ2-1; V: TRBV18; size: .
CDR3: CASTPESGTDTQYF; J: TRBJ2-3; V: TRBV2; size: .
CDR3: CASKVVYGSEAFF; J: TRBJ1-1; V: TRBV12-3/TRBV12-4; size: .
CDR3: CASSLEGSETQYF; J: TRBJ2-5; V: TRBV5-1; size: .
CDR3: CASSDSRVDTIYF; J: TRBJ1-3; V: TRBV19; size: few
CDR3: CASNRVGETQYF; J: TRBJ2-5; V: TRBV2; size: .
CDR3: CASSSGQGARGYTF; J: TRBJ1-2; V: TRBV11-1; size: few
CDR3: CASKVGNRAPNSPLHF; J: TRBJ1-6; V: TRBV6-6; size: few
CDR3: CASSTRTSRNEQFF; J: TRBJ2-1; V: TRBV6-5; size: .
CDR3: CASSIWDRVDTEAFF; J: TRBJ1-1; V: TRBV19; size: .
CDR3: CASRRDRGREDTQYF; J: TRBJ2-3; V: TRBV6-5; size: .
CDR3: CASRREQGGTGELFF; J: TRBJ2-2; V: TRBV7-9; size: .
CDR3: CATGVPGIYGYTF; J: TRBJ1-2; V: TRBV19; size: few
CDR3: CASSVASERGGRVEQFF; J: TRBJ2-1; V: TRBV9; size: .
CDR3: CATSDTGTGGVYGYTF; J: TRBJ1-2; V: TRBV24-1; size: .
CDR3: CASSEIWLGANVLTF; J: TRBJ2-6; V: TRBV2; size: .
CDR3: CAIRPGTGILAPQHF; J: TRBJ1-5; V: TRBV6-5; size: .
CDR3: CASSRKGGQGGSPLHF; J: TRBJ1-6; V: TRBV5-6; size: .
CDR3: CASSFPTGQGLGYTF; J: TRBJ1-2; V: TRBV28; size: .
CDR3: CASSVFGQGTYGYTF; J: TRBJ1-2; V: TRBV9; size: .